This TCR beta chain appears in the sequencing data of a study of identical twins (TCRdb year 2016). Broadly, across the study: To test whether fetal clonotypes persist, this study deep-sequenced TCR alpha and beta repertoires from monozygotic twins, from unrelated adults of various ages, and from cord blood. To rule out contamination, the twin experiments were replicated at different times with different library preparation protocols. What the authors observed across the whole study: Compared with coincidental sharing between unrelated individuals, an excess of low generation-probability sequences was observed among out-of-frame TCR alpha sequences shared between twins. Zero-insertion analyses could be partly confounded by invariant T cells such as MAIT and iNKT, though diverse VJ usage argued against such confounding for most clonotypes. Out-of-frame TCR alpha sharing in monozygotic twins was systematically underestimated by recombination models, whereas sharing between unrelated individuals was in agreement with the recombination models. Fewer insertions were carried by abundant cord blood beta clonotypes, a similar but weaker trend appeared in young adult naive repertoires, and no such trend appeared in memory repertoires. The excess sharing between twins in beta out-of-frame sequences was weaker because fewer shared sequences reduced the signal-to-noise ratio. Because the same donors could not be followed over many years, the conclusions relied on cross-sectional statistical analysis.

Every donor in the study was a healthy Caucasian. Miltenyi CD45RO+ enrichment and human naive T-cell isolation kits were used to isolate memory (CD45RO+) and naive T cells from PBMC. This clonotype was counted between two and nine times. Its cognate antigen has yet to be identified. Nothing much larger sits one base from this clone, and base qualities are not available. The protocol used for the library was 5' RACE. The reads were generated on an Illumina HiSeq 2000. A universal primer binding site was added through template switching, and the final cDNA carried a unique molecular identifier so that TCR cDNA molecules could be counted accurately. First-strand cDNA for TCR alpha and beta chains was synthesized from specific primers in the conserved constant-segment region. To control for contamination, every cDNA library was double barcoded, receiving both a SMART-Mk sample barcode and Illumina barcodes. Two successive PCR steps introduced TruSeq adapter sequences along with Illumina sample barcodes. The TCR alpha and beta cDNA libraries were sequenced on the Illumina HiSeq platform using custom primers. Per the source publication's procedure: MiGEC processed the raw reads to extract unique molecular identifiers, while MiXCR was used to determine the CDR3 positions. Recombination models were inferred per individual with the repgenHMM and IGoR tools using an EM algorithm. The tcR package in R was used for shared clonotype analysis, with sharing normalized by the product of cloneset sizes. To study raw recombination free of thymic and clonal selection effects, out-of-frame nonproductive sequences were analyzed. TCRdb trimmed the raw reads at Q25, called clones with MiXCR and kept productive beta chains. CDR3 protein sequences are deduplicated, and each keeps its most common genes and DNA. Clone size and V and J calls follow TCRdb, not the original study. Here the sample has hundreds of thousands of distinct CDR3 sequences; around 9.6% occur a single time. Of the sample, approximately 5.1% falls within the top ten clones.

The CDR3 runs 16 amino acids, cysteine and phenylalanine included. Left in the record is the CDR3 DNA by itself, 48 bases read in frame from the first base. The V end gives up 5 bases and the J end 3 bases, leaving 7 bases in the junction not matched to a gene. Reading the germline V gene (reference sequence) gives CDR1 DFQATT and CDR2 SNEGSKA. The sequence was collected from a young woman in good health. The sequence joins TRBV20-1 to TRBJ2-3, and 14 junction bases match TRBD2. The sample taken for sequencing was memory (CD45RO+) T cells sorted from blood. The sample's cell subset or site label, in plain terms: CD45RO+ enriched T cells. The CDR3 corresponds to CSASWTSGGTTDTQYF. The DNA sequence follows: TGCAGTGCTTCCTGGACTAGCGGGGGGACTACAGATACGCAGTATTTT.